Listed below are T cell receptor beta chains from one sample, sequenced in a study of cytomegalovirus exposure and HLA in healthy donors. The data were produced by immunoSEQ multiplex PCR, yet TCRdb's version contains in-frame clones alone and is incomplete. The table includes 200,000 or so clones, 84% detected once. Sequences were obtained from PBMCs. The receptor set was obtained from a boy between 10 and 17 years old in good health and CMV-seronegative. Each CDR3 is given with its conserved first and last residue. A D gene is named only where the DNA matches it firmly. Not every row has a clone size; where given, it reads once, few, many or a size class.

j_gene | d_gene | v_gene | abundance | CDR3nt | CDR3aa
TRBJ2-1 | NA | TRBV28 | NA | TGTGCCAGCAGTTTATGGGGGGCCGCCTACAATGAGCAGTTCTTC | CASSLWGAAYNEQFF
TRBJ1-3 | TRBD1 | TRBV19 | NA | TGTGCCAGCCAGGGGGCGCCTCCTGGAAACACCATATATTTT | CASQGAPPGNTIYF
TRBJ2-6 | NA | TRBV2 | NA | TGTGCCAGCGCGAAAGACAGCTCTGGGGCCAACGTCCTGACTTTC | CASAKDSSGANVLTF
TRBJ2-7 | TRBD2 | TRBV9 | NA | TGTGCCAGCAGCGCCCCCCTAGCGGGGGGGAACGAGCAGTACTTC | CASSAPLAGGNEQYF
TRBJ1-1 | NA | TRBV18 | NA | TGTGCCAGCTCACCGCAAGACGGGAGCTTCACTGAAGCTTTCTTT | CASSPQDGSFTEAFF
TRBJ2-2 | TRBD1 | TRBV5-4 | NA | TGTGCCAGCAGTCCCCGACAGGGGGCGCCCGGGGAGCTGTTTTTT | CASSPRQGAPGELFF
TRBJ2-7 | NA | TRBV4-1 | few | TGCGCCAGCAGCCAAGGTCCAGGGACCTACGAGCAGTACTTC | CASSQGPGTYEQYF
TRBJ1-3 | TRBD1 | TRBV6-1 | NA | TGTGCCAGCAGTCCGGGACAGGGAACAGACACCATATATTTT | CASSPGQGTDTIYF
TRBJ2-1 | TRBD2 | TRBV27 | once | TGTGCCAGCAGTTCCCATAGCGGGAGTAGCAATGAGCAGTTCTTC | CASSSHSGSSNEQFF
TRBJ1-1 | NA | TRBV5-8 | NA | TGTGCCAGCAGCTTGGACACGGGGTGGAACACTGAAGCTTTCTTT | CASSLDTGWNTEAFF
TRBJ2-1 | NA | TRBV5-4 | NA | TGTGCCAGCAGCTCCTATAGCGGAGATTACAATGAGCAGTTCTTC | CASSSYSGDYNEQFF
TRBJ1-2 | NA | TRBV5-4 | NA | TGTGCCAGCAGCGCCACCCCCGGGACCGACAGGAATGGCTACACCTTC | CASSATPGTDRNGYTF
TRBJ2-7 | TRBD2 | TRBV11-2 | NA | TGTGCCAGCAGCTTAGGACTAGCGAGCTCCTACGAGCAGTACTTC | CASSLGLASSYEQYF
TRBJ2-7 | TRBD1 | TRBV11-2 | NA | TGTGCCAGCAGCTCCGAAAGGGGGCCTTTCGACGAGCAGTACTTC | CASSSERGPFDEQYF
TRBJ1-2 | NA | TRBV6-5 | NA | TGTGCCAGCAGTTACAGGTTCGCAGGCTCCCTCCATGGCTACACCTTC | CASSYRFAGSLHGYTF
TRBJ1-1 | NA | TRBV29-1 | NA | TGCAGCGTTGATAAAGATTCAGGGAACACTGAAGCTTTCTTT | CSVDKDSGNTEAFF
TRBJ2-7 | NA | TRBV11-1 | NA | TGTGCCAGCAGCTTAGTCCTACCCTACGAGCAGTACTTC | CASSLVLPYEQYF
TRBJ1-1 | TRBD1 | TRBV6-5 | once | TGTGCCAGCAGTTTGACAGGGGGCAAGGCTTTCTTT | CASSLTGGKAFF
TRBJ2-1 | TRBD1 | TRBV11-2 | NA | TGTGCCAGCGGAGGCCTAAAAAGGGGGCCCTACAATGAGCAGTTCTTC | CASGGLKRGPYNEQFF
TRBJ2-5 | TRBD2 | TRBV11-2 | NA | TGTGCCAGCAGCTTAGAACTAGCGGGGGGCCAAGAGACCCAGTACTTC | CASSLELAGGQETQYF
TRBJ2-5 | NA | TRBV5-8 | NA | TGTGCCAGCAGCCCCGGACGACAGATTATACAAGAGACCCAGTACTTC | CASSPGRQIIQETQYF
TRBJ2-3 | NA | TRBV9 | NA | TGTGCCAGCAGCAGCGCGGGGGCAAACACAGATACGCAGTATTTT | CASSSAGANTDTQYF
TRBJ2-5 | NA | TRBV30 | NA | TGTGCCTGGAGAATCCCGGGATTCCAAGAGACCCAGTACTTC | CAWRIPGFQETQYF
TRBJ2-7 | TRBD2 | TRBV7-9 | NA | TGTGCCAGCCGACTAGCGGGAGACTACGAGCAGTACTTC | CASRLAGDYEQYF
TRBJ2-1 | TRBD2 | TRBV7-3 | NA | TGTGCCAGCAGCCTAGCGGGTAGCTCCTACAATGAGCAGTTCTTC | CASSLAGSSYNEQFF
TRBJ1-1 | NA | TRBV2 | NA | TGTGCCAGCAGTGAGCGGGGGTGGAACACTGAAGCTTTCTTT | CASSERGWNTEAFF
TRBJ2-1 | NA | TRBV7-9 | NA | TGTGCCAGCAGCCCCGACCGGGGTGAGCAGTTCTTC | CASSPDRGEQFF
TRBJ2-1 | NA | TRBV11-2 | NA | TGTGCCAGCAGCTCTCCCGGAGTTGAGCAGTTCTTC | CASSSPGVEQFF
TRBJ1-2 | NA | TRBV7-6 | NA | TGTGCCAGCAGCTCATCTTCCGGGGTATCCTATGGCTACACCTTC | CASSSSSGVSYGYTF
TRBJ1-1 | NA | TRBV7-9 | NA | TGTGCCAGCAGCCGGGACACTTATGAAGCTTTCTTT | CASSRDTYEAFF
TRBJ2-6 | NA | TRBV9 | NA | TGTGCCAGCAGCGTCGTCCCAGATCCTAGTGCTGGGGCCAACGTCCTGACTTTC | CASSVVPDPSAGANVLTF
TRBJ2-2 | NA | TRBV15 | NA | TGTGCCACCAGCAGAAGGGGCGGCCCCGGGGAGCTGTTTTTT | CATSRRGGPGELFF
TRBJ1-3 | NA | TRBV18 | NA | TGTGCCAGCTCACCCCTTATAGCTGCCGCCTCTGGAAACACCATATATTTT | CASSPLIAAASGNTIYF
TRBJ1-5 | NA | TRBV2 | NA | TGTGCCAGCAGTGAATCTATCTATAGCAATCAGCCCCAGCATTTT | CASSESIYSNQPQHF
TRBJ2-2 | NA | TRBV5-1 | NA | TGCGCCAGCAGCTTGGGACGACAAACCGGGGAGCTGTTTTTT | CASSLGRQTGELFF
TRBJ2-7 | TRBD1 | TRBV9 | NA | TGTGCCAGCGGCGTAGGGGGCGCCTACGAGCAGTACTTC | CASGVGGAYEQYF
TRBJ1-5 | NA | TRBV7-2 | NA | TGTGCCAGCAGCTTAGGGGGCAAATGGAGCAATCAGCCCCAGCATTTT | CASSLGGKWSNQPQHF
TRBJ1-2 | NA | TRBV4-1 | NA | TGCGCCAGCAGCCAATCCCCCGCGGGAATTAACTATGGCTACACCTTC | CASSQSPAGINYGYTF
TRBJ2-1 | TRBD2 | TRBV5-4 | NA | TGTGCCAGCAGCTGGGGGACTAGCGTGGAGCAGTTCTTC | CASSWGTSVEQFF
TRBJ1-1 | NA | TRBV6-6 | NA | TGTGCCAGCAGTTACATCGGGGGCACTGAAGCTTTCTTT | CASSYIGGTEAFF
TRBJ1-2 | NA | TRBV28 | NA | TGTGCCACGACACCTCGTCCTAACTATGGCTACACCTTC | CATTPRPNYGYTF
TRBJ1-6 | TRBD1 | TRBV27 | NA | TGTGCCAGCACCCTGAGGGGACAGAAAAATTCACCCCTCCACTTT | CASTLRGQKNSPLHF